These 17 T cell receptor beta chains share one sample of origin, sequenced in a study of regulatory dendritic cells for organ transplantation listed by TCRdb under 2017. Preparation of the library involved the immunoSEQ multiplex PCR assay. TCRdb carries this immuneACCESS record with in-frame sequences only. Its versions omit some clonotypes, under half of them owing to an unresolved V gene in the studies checked, with the rest unexplained. Within this sample are fewer than 15,000 clones, with just under 80% of them counted one time only. In total, the top ten clones hold around 1% of the sample. Sorted T cell subsets were CFSE-labeled and co-cultured for around five days with allogeneic regulatory or mature dendritic cells at a 1:10 DC:T ratio. These receptors have no identified antigens. Sample: naive CD8+ T cells from blood cultured with regulatory dendritic cells. What this sample's cell subset or site label stands for: CD45RA+ naive T cells. Receptor source: a human donor in good health.

V usage is TRBV6-5 and J usage is TRBJ2-1; 13 nucleotides match TRBD2. CDR1 MNHEY and CDR2 SVGAGI come from the germline V gene. The J segment lost 6 bases and the V segment lost 6 bases, leaving 5 bases of the junction unmatched. The CDR3 loop spans 15 amino acids. The CDR3 DNA is TGTGCCAGCAGCGCCACTAGCGGGGGGGCCAATGAGCAGTTCTTC. Translated: CASSATSGGANEQFF.

V gene TRBV19 combines with J gene TRBJ1-3, with D possibly matching TRBD1 (5 bases). V was shortened by 2 bases and J by 2 bases, with 7 bases between the two germline ends. In germline, CDR1 is LNHDA, CDR2 SQIVND (reference sequence). This CDR3 contains 14 residues. The DNA for the CDR3 is TGTGCCAGTAGTATATCGACAGCTGGAAACACCATATATTTT. It is translated as CASSISTAGNTIYF. The entire variable domain, with the rest obtained from reference TRBV19 and TRBJ1-3, is as follows: DGGITQSPKYLFRKEGQNVTLSCEQNLNHDAMYWYRQDPGQGLRLIYYSQIVNDFQKGDIAEGYSVSREKKESFPLTVTSAQKNPTAFYLCASSISTAGNTIYFGEGSWLTVV.

This clone was recorded once. This sequence joins TRBV4-1 and TRBJ2-2; 9 bases agree with TRBD2. The CDR3 totals 19 residues. Germline V gives CDR1 MGHRA, CDR2 YSYEKL. With 3 bases clipped from V and 2 bases from J, the junction kept 13 bases outside the gene matches. DNA for the CDR3: TGCGCCAGCAGCCACCCCAGGTGGGGTAGCGGGGGAAACACCGGGGAGCTGTTTTTT. Its translation: CASSHPRWGSGGNTGELFF.

This clone was counted only a few times. The rearrangement joins TRBV4-3 to TRBJ2-1; tentative D call: TRBD2 (5 bases). Trimming took off 6 bases at V and 4 bases at J, with 7 bases between the two ends. This CDR3 is 12 amino acids long. Germline values: CDR1 LGHNA, CDR2 YSLEER. The CDR3 reads CASSPGYNEQFF. DNA for the CDR3: TGCGCCAGCAGTCCGGGATACAATGAGCAGTTCTTC.

The CDR3 DNA reads as TGTGCCAGCAGCTTCCGGACTAGCACAGATACGCAGTATTTT. It yields the protein CASSFRTSTDTQYF. The chain is built from TRBV5-6 and TRBJ2-3, with D perhaps matching TRBD2 (5 bases). The length of the CDR3 is 14 residues. With 2 bases removed from V and 0 bases from J, the gap between germline ends came to 7 bases. The germline V gene encodes CDR1 SGHDT and CDR2 YYEEEE.

This clone was observed a single time. The V and J genes are TRBV7-8 and TRBJ2-2; no clear D. The CDR3 spans 15 residues. The germline CDR1 and CDR2 sequences are SGHVS and FQNEAQ. Between the trimmed V and J ends, which lost 1 base and 1 base, there was a span of 7 bases. Here the CDR3 reads CASSLGRVNTGELFF. CDR3 nucleotides: TGTGCCAGCAGCTTAGGTCGGGTGAACACCGGGGAGCTGTTTTTT.

The chain joins TRBV2 to TRBJ1-5, with D perhaps TRBD1 (6 bases). The germline gives CDR1 SNHLY, CDR2 FYNNEI. V was cut by 0 bases and J by 0 bases, with 12 bases left in between. This CDR3 is 17 amino acids long. The CDR3 protein is CASSEARTDYSNQPQHF. In DNA form, the CDR3 reads TGTGCCAGCAGTGAAGCACGGACAGACTATAGCAATCAGCCCCAGCATTTT.

The V and J genes are TRBV19 and TRBJ2-7, with 7 bases matching TRBD2. CDR1 is LNHDA and CDR2 is SQIVND in the germline V gene (reference sequence). V was clipped by 5 bases and J by 5 bases; unmatched bases: 9. The CDR3 loop spans 14 amino acids. The CDR3 here is CASSPRGGRNEQYF. CDR3 sequence (DNA): TGTGCCAGTAGTCCCCGGGGAGGGAGGAACGAGCAGTACTTC. Full variable domain (missing parts from reference TRBV19 and TRBJ2-7): DGGITQSPKYLFRKEGQNVTLSCEQNLNHDAMYWYRQDPGQGLRLIYYSQIVNDFQKGDIAEGYSVSREKKESFPLTVTSAQKNPTAFYLCASSPRGGRNEQYFGPGTRLTVT.

This sequence joins TRBV5-1 and TRBJ1-2; TRBD1 aligns across 7 bases. The V and J ends lost 4 bases and 3 bases, in that order; junction bases with no gene match: 12. The CDR3 runs to 16 residues. In germline, CDR1 is SGHRS, CDR2 YFSETQ. CDR3 amino acids: CASSSDRDQGYYGYTF. CDR3 bases: TGCGCCAGCAGCAGTGACAGGGACCAGGGTTACTATGGCTACACCTTC.

This chain uses TRBV27 with TRBJ1-1; possible D gene TRBD1, 6 bases. CDR1 MNHEY and CDR2 SMNVEV come from the germline V gene (reference sequence). The CDR3 extends over 15 amino acids. With 5 bases removed from V and 5 bases from J, the gap between germline ends came to 18 bases. CDR3 loop: CASSLRPQGGTEAFF. In DNA, the CDR3 is TGTGCCAGCAGTCTAAGGCCCCAAGGGGGTACTGAAGCTTTCTTT.

The table lists this clone with a count of one. The chain uses TRBV7-9 and TRBJ2-7, with 7 bases that match TRBD1. CDR1 and CDR2 (germline): SEHNR, FQNEAQ (reference sequence). Trimming took 0 bases from V and 4 from J; bases not matched to a gene: 0. CDR3 length equals 13 residues. CDR3 in DNA: TGTGCCAGCAGCTTAGCACAGGGGTACGAGCAGTACTTC. It encodes CASSLAQGYEQYF.

This chain links TRBV9 with TRBJ2-7, with 7 bases aligning to TRBD2. V was clipped by 3 bases and J by 1 base; unmatched bases: 7. This CDR3 region has 15 residues. The V gene's germline CDR1 is SGDLS and CDR2 YYNGEE. The CDR3 coding sequence is TGTGCCAGCAGCGCCCTAGCGGCTGAGTCCTACGAGCAGTACTTC. Amino acid sequence: CASSALAAESYEQYF.

CDR3 loop: CASSPDRSSYNEQFF. The DNA of the CDR3 is TGCGCCAGCAGCCCAGACAGAAGCTCCTACAATGAGCAGTTCTTC. The rearrangement uses TRBV4-3 and TRBJ2-1, with a tentative D call TRBD1 (5 bases). The germline V and J ends were trimmed by 4 bases and 0 bases, with 10 bases remaining between them. Germline V CDR1 and CDR2: LGHNA, YSLEER. The CDR3 loop spans 15 amino acids.

This chain uses TRBV25-1 with TRBJ1-5; TRBD1 matches at 7 bases. Losses at the gene ends were 3 bases for V and 3 bases for J; bases not matched to a gene: 2. The CDR3 is made up of 14 amino acids. From germline, CDR1 is MGHDK and CDR2 SYGVNS. CDR3 DNA sequence: TGTGCCAGCAGTGAGGGGACAGTCAATCAGCCCCAGCATTTT. This codes for CASSEGTVNQPQHF.

By frequency in the sample, this clone is medium-sized. The CDR3 region has the DNA TGTGCCAGTAGTATATTAAACGAGAGTCCCTACGAGCAGTACTTC. Residues: CASSILNESPYEQYF. The chain uses TRBV19 and TRBJ2-7; D remains unclear. With 2 bases removed from V and 2 bases from J, the gap between germline ends came to 13 bases. Germline CDR1 reads LNHDA; CDR2 reads SQIVND (reference sequence). The CDR3 has 15 residues.

The rearrangement links TRBV19 to TRBJ1-5; D is ambiguous. The V end was cut by 6 bases, the J end by 0 bases, with 12 bases between. Per germline, CDR1 LNHDA and CDR2 SQIVND (reference sequence). The CDR3 is made up of 15 amino acids. For the CDR3, the DNA is TGTGCCAGTAGCGTTGGCTTTTTTAGCAATCAGCCCCAGCATTTT. This translates into CASSVGFFSNQPQHF.

This sequence joins TRBV6-5 and TRBJ2-3; the D gene is possibly TRBD1 (6 bases). The V end lost 7 bases, the J end lost 2 bases, and 16 bases lay between the germline ends. Germline loops: CDR1 MNHEY, CDR2 SVGAGI. The CDR3 totals 15 residues. CDR3 bases: TGTGCCAGCACCGTTATAGGGGGAACCACAGATACGCAGTATTTT. It encodes CASTVIGGTTDTQYF.